These T cell receptor beta chains were read from a single sample in a study of T cell repertoires in cytomegalovirus infection. TCRdb reprocessed the reads with MiXCR, giving one entry per CDR3 protein. The sample holds approximately 110,000 distinct CDR3 sequences; approximately 45% are singletons and the top ten take about 74%. These receptors have no identified antigens. The input for sequencing was CD8+ T cells from cultured PBMCs, taken from culture after CMV antigen stimulation. These receptors all stem from a human donor in good health (CMV status not recorded). Some clones in this sample may be carry-over from other donors' samples. Both conserved end residues are part of each CDR3. A D gene is named only where the DNA matches it firmly. Clone size, where shown, is once, few, many, or a class for clones that have expanded.

- TRBJ1-2 - TRBV6-5 CASAPQGGGDGYTF TGTGCCAGCGCCCCACAGGGCGGGGGTGATGGCTACACCTTC
- TRBJ2-2 - TRBV12-3/TRBV12-4 CASSLWGAGELFF TGTGCCAGCAGTTTGTGGGGAGCCGGGGAGCTGTTTTTT
- TRBJ2-1 - TRBV11-1 CASSLGPANEQFF TGTGCCAGCAGCTTAGGCCCGGCCAATGAGCAGTTCTTC
TRBD1 TRBJ2-3 - TRBV7-9 CASSSSVGGPDTQYF TGTGCCAGCAGCTCATCGGTAGGGGGCCCGGATACGCAGTATTTT
- TRBJ2-1 - TRBV11-2 CASSLDLLFLAPLSYNEQFF TGTGCCAGCAGCTTAGATTTATTGTTCCTAGCGCCTCTCTCCTACAATGAGCAGTTCTTC
- TRBJ2-7 - TRBV7-2 CASSSVPPTKSSYEQYF TGTGCCAGCAGCTCCGTACCTCCAACAAAAAGCTCCTACGAGCAGTACTTC
TRBD1 TRBJ1-5 once TRBV12-3/TRBV12-4 CASSSVDRDSNQPQHF TGTGCCAGCAGTTCAGTTGACAGGGATAGCAATCAGCCCCAGCATTTT
- TRBJ1-5 - TRBV7-2 CASSLALGSTGQPQHF TGTGCCAGCAGCTTAGCCTTGGGCTCCACCGGGCAGCCCCAGCATTTT
- TRBJ1-4 few TRBV28 CASSLPAGTNEKLFF TGTGCCAGCAGCCTACCCGCTGGGACTAATGAAAAACTGTTTTTT
- TRBJ2-7 - TRBV2 CASSNRDIAYEQYF TGTGCCAGCAGTAACCGGGACATTGCCTACGAGCAGTACTTC
TRBD1 TRBJ2-3 few TRBV7-2 CASSLWDRGRDTQYF TGTGCCAGCAGCTTATGGGACAGGGGGAGGGATACGCAGTATTTT
- TRBJ1-1 many TRBV27 CASSFQGSNTEAFF TGTGCCAGCAGTTTCCAGGGCTCGAACACTGAAGCTTTCTTT
TRBD2 TRBJ2-1 - TRBV9 CASSVGGGDNEQFF TGTGCCAGCAGCGTAGGCGGGGGAGACAATGAGCAGTTCTTC
- TRBJ2-1 - TRBV20-1 CSARDRSGVNEQFF TGCAGTGCTAGAGACCGGAGCGGCGTGAATGAGCAGTTCTTC
TRBD2 TRBJ2-3 - TRBV7-8 CASSQFLGGGSTDTQYF TGTGCCAGCAGCCAATTCCTCGGGGGAGGGAGCACAGATACGCAGTATTTT
- TRBJ2-7 - TRBV6-6 CASSLGLNPLYEQYF TGTGCCAGCAGTCTGGGCCTAAACCCTCTCTACGAGCAGTACTTC
- TRBJ1-2 - TRBV12-3/TRBV12-4 CASSLTGSGGYTF TGTGCCAGCAGTCTAACAGGTTCGGGTGGCTACACCTTC
- TRBJ2-1 - TRBV19 CASSMGLVSYNEQFF TGTGCCAGTAGTATGGGCCTCGTTTCCTACAATGAGCAGTTCTTC
TRBD2 TRBJ2-1 few TRBV28 CASSSGLAGGSSYNEQFF TGTGCCAGCAGTTCTGGACTAGCGGGGGGGAGCTCCTACAATGAGCAGTTCTTC
- TRBJ1-2 - TRBV13 CASRDKTNYGYTF TGTGCCAGCAGGGACAAAACTAACTATGGCTACACCTTC
- TRBJ2-7 few TRBV2 CASSGPSHPYEQYF TGTGCCAGCAGTGGGCCAAGTCACCCCTACGAGCAGTACTTC
- TRBJ1-2 few TRBV18 CASSPVDSQYGYTF TGTGCCAGCTCACCAGTGGACTCCCAATATGGCTACACCTTC
TRBD2 TRBJ2-5 many TRBV7-2 CASSLVRGDQETQYF TGTGCCAGCAGCTTAGTGCGGGGGGACCAAGAGACCCAGTACTTC
- TRBJ1-1 - TRBV19 CASKAGVVTEAFF TGTGCCAGTAAGGCAGGGGTGGTCACTGAAGCTTTCTTT
- TRBJ1-1 - TRBV18 CASSPSDMNTEAFF TGTGCCAGCTCACCAAGTGATATGAACACTGAAGCTTTCTTT
- TRBJ2-3 few TRBV4-1 CASSQDRNTDTQYF TGCGCCAGCAGCCAAGATCGGAACACAGATACGCAGTATTTT
TRBD2 TRBJ2-1 many TRBV7-8 CASSELGLAYNEQFF TGTGCCAGCAGCGAACTGGGACTAGCCTACAATGAGCAGTTCTTC
- TRBJ1-1 few TRBV7-6 CASSLIPDTEAFF TGTGCCAGCAGCTTAATCCCGGACACTGAAGCTTTCTTT
TRBD1 TRBJ1-2 - TRBV19 CASSLQGAHYGYTF TGTGCCAGTAGCTTACAGGGGGCGCACTATGGCTACACCTTC
- TRBJ2-7 - TRBV7-6 CASRDRSYEQYF TGTGCCAGCAGGGACCGATCCTACGAGCAGTACTTC
- TRBJ1-1 - TRBV20-1 CSAHTRHGVNTEAFF TGCAGTGCTCACACGCGGCACGGGGTGAACACTGAAGCTTTCTTT
TRBD1 TRBJ2-3 - TRBV12-3/TRBV12-4 CASSGQGPPDTQYF TGTGCCAGCAGTGGACAGGGCCCCCCAGATACGCAGTATTTT
- TRBJ2-6 few TRBV12-3/TRBV12-4 CASSLPDAGANVLTF TGTGCCAGCAGTTTGCCAGACGCTGGGGCCAACGTCCTGACTTTC
- TRBJ1-5 many TRBV12-5 CASGLVAVGQPNQPQHF TGTGCTAGTGGTTTGGTTGCAGTCGGCCAGCCCAATCAGCCCCAGCATTTT
- TRBJ2-7 few TRBV4-1 CASSFSAEGAYEQYF TGCGCCAGCAGCTTCAGTGCGGAAGGGGCCTACGAGCAGTACTTC
TRBD1 TRBJ1-2 - TRBV6-5 CASSYSGQGVYGYTF TGTGCCAGCAGTTACTCCGGACAGGGGGTCTATGGCTACACCTTC
- TRBJ2-7 - TRBV7-4 CASSRKGRAYEQYF TGTGCCAGCAGCCGAAAAGGACGGGCCTACGAGCAGTACTTC
TRBD1 TRBJ2-2 few TRBV6-1 CASTPRDRGLGTGELFF TGTGCCAGCACCCCCCGGGACAGGGGGCTTGGCACCGGGGAGCTGTTTTTT
- TRBJ2-5 few TRBV5-5 CASSSGFQETQYF TGTGCCAGCAGCTCAGGATTCCAAGAGACCCAGTACTTC
TRBD2 TRBJ2-5 many TRBV28 CASSSSGGDQETQYF TGTGCCAGTTCATCTAGCGGGGGCGACCAAGAGACCCAGTACTTC
- TRBJ1-2 - TRBV18 CASSGELEERNYGYTF TGTGCCAGCTCAGGCGAGTTAGAAGAACGGAACTATGGCTACACCTTC
- TRBJ2-7 many TRBV4-1 CASSPQDSYEQYF TGCGCCAGCAGCCCGCAGGATTCCTACGAGCAGTACTTC
- TRBJ2-5 - TRBV20-1 CSARDWDNLLQETQYF TGCAGTGCTAGAGATTGGGACAACCTCCTCCAAGAGACCCAGTACTTC
TRBD2 TRBJ2-3 few TRBV6-5 CASRWIAGGTDTQYF TGTGCCAGCAGGTGGATAGCGGGGGGAACAGATACGCAGTATTTT
- TRBJ2-7 - TRBV6-6 CASSDWGSSDEQYF TGTGCCAGCAGTGACTGGGGATCTAGCGACGAGCAGTACTTC
- TRBJ2-6 few TRBV12-3/TRBV12-4 CASSLAEVGGAGANVLTF TGTGCCAGCAGTTTAGCCGAGGTAGGGGGAGCTGGGGCCAACGTCCTGACTTTC
TRBD2 TRBJ2-3 - TRBV5-1 CASSPGGAHPDTQYF TGCGCCAGCAGCCCCGGGGGGGCCCATCCAGATACGCAGTATTTT
- TRBJ1-2 - TRBV6-8 CASSYSQGHLYGYTF TGTGCCAGCAGTTACTCGCAGGGCCACCTCTATGGCTACACCTTC
- TRBJ1-2 few TRBV30 CAWKGRRDYTF TGTGCCTGGAAGGGACGGCGGGACTACACCTTC
- TRBJ1-5 - TRBV6-1 CASSEVGGQSQPQHF TGTGCCAGCAGTGAAGTTGGGGGGCAGAGTCAGCCCCAGCATTTT
- TRBJ2-3 - TRBV19 CASSSWDAGDTQYF TGTGCCAGTAGTTCCTGGGACGCAGGAGATACGCAGTATTTT